Described below is a single TCR beta chain sequence and its context. The antigen is not known. These data originate in a study of T cells in narcolepsy. Study summary: Healthy controls were enrolled alongside patients with narcolepsy type 1 or type 2. Overall study results and limits: Healthy controls reportedly lacked the autoreactive clonotypes serially found in patients' blood.

Data came from immunoSEQ multiplex PCR; TCRdb stores just in-frame clones and leaves some out. The sample carries about 36,000 clones, roughly 80% recorded once. The sequenced sample consisted of memory (CD45RA-) CD4+ T cells from blood. The receptor was derived from a human donor in good health.

The CDR3 is CASTLREANEKLFF. The CDR3 coding sequence is TGTGCCAGCACCCTCAGGGAAGCTAATGAAAAACTGTTTTTT. The chain is built from TRBV6-1 and TRBJ1-4; D may be TRBD1 (5 bases). The ends were cut back, 7 bases at V and 3 bases at J, with 12 bases in the middle. Germline CDR1 reads MNHNS; CDR2 reads SASEGT. The CDR3 totals 14 residues.